The 12 T cell receptor beta chains given below trace back to one sample, sequenced in a study of response to subunit inactivated influenza vaccine. TCRdb recomputed calls from the RT-PCR reads with MiXCR, one row per CDR3 protein. This sample has a few hundred thousand distinct CDR3 sequences, with less than 15% found just once. This material consisted of PBMCs from blood, taken about 13 days after vaccination. The receptors originated from a man in his forties or fifties who received an inactivated influenza vaccine.

This chain uses TRBV10-2 with TRBJ2-7, with TRBD1 matching 7 bases. The CDR3 is made up of 15 amino acids. Germline CDR1 WSHSY, CDR2 SAAADI. The trim removed 6 bases at V and 2 bases at J, leaving 10 bases unmatched. The CDR3 here is CASRGSRDSPYEQYF. The CDR3 DNA is TGCGCCAGCAGAGGGTCCCGGGACAGTCCCTACGAGCAGTACTTC.

A few counts support this clonotype. The genes are TRBV10-3 and TRBJ2-1; 14 bases match TRBD2. Germline lookup yields CDR1 ENHRY and CDR2 SYGVKD. V dropped 6 bases and J dropped 1; count of bases not matched to a gene: 5. The CDR3 is made up of 17 amino acids. The CDR3 DNA is TGTGCCATCAGCGGACTAGCGGGAGGATTATCCTACAATGAGCAGTTCTTC. Translated: CAISGLAGGLSYNEQFF.

This clonotype was observed many times. J is TRBJ2-1 and V is TRBV11-2, with D perhaps TRBD2 (5 bases). V was shortened by 0 bases and J by 12 bases, with 24 bases between the two germline ends. This CDR3 comprises 17 residues. Germline values: CDR1 SGHAT, CDR2 FQNNGV. The CDR3 DNA follows: TGTGCCAGCAGCTTAGATCTGGTCCACACCTCTACAAGCGGGCAGTTCTTC. Translated, it gives CASSLDLVHTSTSGQFF.

This clonotype was seen a handful of times. CDR3 amino acids: CSVDGGDRSSYEQYF. The CDR3 DNA follows: TGCAGCGTTGACGGCGGGGACAGGAGCTCCTACGAGCAGTACTTC. This chain connects TRBV29-1 to TRBJ2-7, with TRBD1 identical over 8 bases. Germline trimming cut 3 bases from V and 0 bases from J; bases unmatched to any gene: 7. This CDR3 contains 15 residues. CDR1 is SQVTM and CDR2 is ANQGSEA in the germline V gene.

The chain employs TRBV27 and TRBJ1-2; D is possibly TRBD1 (5 bases). Looked up from germline, CDR1 is MNHEY and CDR2 is SMNVEV (reference sequence). The CDR3 sequence is 11 residues long. The ends were cut back, 11 bases at V and 8 bases at J, with 15 bases in the middle. CDR3 amino acids: CADGRGGGYTF. CDR3 in DNA: TGTGCCGACGGTCGGGGCGGAGGCTACACCTTC.

This clonotype was seen more than once but under ten times. This chain joins TRBV7-2 and TRBJ1-1; a weak D match, TRBD1 (5 bases). The CDR3 sequence is 15 residues long. The germline V gene encodes CDR1 SGHTA and CDR2 FQGNSA. Trimming cost V 0 bases and J 4 bases, with 12 bases left between them. The CDR3 spells CASSLAGGSITEAFF. CDR3 sequence (DNA): TGTGCCAGCAGCTTAGCGGGGGGTAGTATCACTGAAGCTTTCTTT. Filled out from reference TRBV7-2 and TRBJ1-1, the complete variable domain reads GAGVSQSPSNKVTEKGKDVELRCDPISGHTALYWYRQSLGQGLEFLIYFQGNSAPDKSGLPSDRFSAERTGGSVSTLTIQRTQQEDSAVYLCASSLAGGSITEAFFGQGTRLTVV.

The CDR3 DNA follows: TGTGCCAGCAGAGGCGGGGCGCCCGGGGAGCTGTTTTTT. It specifies CASRGGAPGELFF. The V call is TRBV28, the J call TRBJ2-2; D possibly corresponds to TRBD2 (6 bases). Trimming stripped 6 bases from V and 6 bases from J, with 11 bases between. This CDR3 contains 13 residues. Per germline, CDR1 MDHEN and CDR2 SYDVKM.

This clonotype was found many times. V usage is TRBV7-2 and J usage is TRBJ2-3; D gene uncertain. V lost 3 bases and J lost 2, with 9 bases in between. CDR3 length equals 14 residues. The germline V gene has CDR1 SGHTA and CDR2 FQGNSA. CDR3 sequence: CASSLRKFTDTQYF. The CDR3 DNA reads TGTGCCAGCAGCTTGAGAAAGTTCACAGATACGCAGTATTTT.

The gene calls are TRBV5-6 and TRBJ2-6; no definite D call. V lost 10 bases to trimming and J lost 0 bases, with 11 bases between them. The CDR3 sequence is 14 residues long. The germline V gene encodes CDR1 SGHDT and CDR2 YYEEEE. The chain's CDR3 is CASTPPSGANVLTF. The CDR3 region has the DNA TGTGCCTCGACGCCCCCCTCTGGGGCCAACGTCCTGACTTTC.

CDR3 sequence: CASSPPKGKADTQYF. CDR3 nucleotides: TGTGCCAGCAGCCCCCCGAAAGGGAAGGCAGATACGCAGTATTTT. J is TRBJ2-3 and V is TRBV5-6; the D is unclear. Trimming pared 4 bases from V and 4 bases from J, leaving 16 bases between. Per germline, CDR1 SGHDT and CDR2 YYEEEE. The CDR3 is made up of 15 amino acids.

V and J are TRBV5-1 and TRBJ2-3; 9 bases are a match to TRBD2. The CDR3 is 14 amino acids. J was trimmed by 5 bases and V by 0 bases; bases with no gene match: 1. Germline CDR1 and CDR2: SGHRS and YFSETQ. This CDR3 is CASSLVAGEDTQYF. CDR3 coding DNA: TGCGCCAGCAGCTTGGTAGCGGGAGAAGATACGCAGTATTTT. The full variable domain, with the rest looked up from reference TRBV5-1 and TRBJ2-3, is KAGVTQTPRYLIKTRGQQVTLSCSPISGHRSVSWYQQTPGQGLQFLFEYFSETQRNKGNFPGRFSGRQFSNSRSEMNVSTLELGDSALYLCASSLVAGEDTQYFGPGTRLTVL.

Only a few counts were recorded for this clonotype. The chain links TRBV5-1 to TRBJ2-7, with unresolved D. Germline loops: CDR1 SGHRS, CDR2 YFSETQ. The V and J ends lost 0 bases and 0 bases respectively, with 13 bases between them. The CDR3 has 16 amino acids. The CDR3 loop reads CASSLAGPMGSYEQYF. Here the CDR3 DNA reads TGCGCCAGCAGCTTGGCCGGCCCGATGGGCTCCTACGAGCAGTACTTC.